Described below is a single T cell receptor beta chain sequence and its context. Its antigen remains undetermined. Base quality data are lacking; no much larger clone is found one base away. Amplification of TCR beta CDR3 regions was carried out from RNA transcripts. The first round of RT-PCR for the TCR CDR3 was performed with the HTBI primer set and the Qiagen OneStep RT-PCR kit. Libraries were constructed in a second round of multiplex PCR, after which size selection and purification were performed. Libraries were sequenced paired-end with 100 bp reads on an Illumina HiSeq2000. Per the original workflow: SOAPnuke was used to process the raw data, removing reads that contained adapters or uncalled bases, had a mean Phred below 15, or lacked an exact match to the constant primer or identifier. COPE v1.2.5 was used to merge high-quality paired reads, and clonotypes were defined as unique nucleotide sequences. MiTCR v1.1 was used to align the clonotypes against IMGT TRBV, TRBD and TRBJ reference segments. Analysis was restricted to V-J combinations with a frequency above 0.0001, which covered 98% to 99.2% of repertoires. A TCS score was defined as the ratio between F50 (clonal expansion) and ExV (chaos), using BLOSUM62-based TCRdist between CDR3 peptides within each V-J. Welch's t-statistics and random forest reduced several hundred V-J features to 10 to 15, which were used in a naive Bayes classifier (R e1071). The public reads were reprocessed in TCRdb via fastp at Q25 and MiXCR, keeping in-frame beta chains. Entries are consolidated by CDR3 protein sequence, retaining the most common genes and DNA. These V and J calls rely on TCRdb rather than the paper's analysis. This sample is represented by 380,000 or so distinct CDR3 sequences; 15% to 20% of them were singletons. 3% to 4% of the sample comes from the top ten.

Stable Graves' hyperthyroidism was defined as the absence of progression to ophthalmopathy over 18 months of follow-up. The hyperthyroidism patients were between 18 and 65 years old and newly diagnosed, with a disease duration of less than 2 months. Patients with uncontrolled infections, other autoimmune diseases, pregnancy or lactation were excluded. Diagnoses relied on clinical symptoms, serum thyroxine and TRAb, thyroid ultrasound and orbital computed tomography. Ficoll-Paque density gradient centrifugation was used to isolate PBMCs from 10 ml of fresh peripheral blood. Trizol reagent was used to extract total RNA, and RNA quality was then checked on an Agilent 2100 Bioanalyzer. This sample is part of a study of T cells in Graves' hyperthyroidism and ophthalmopathy (dated by TCRdb to the late 2010s). Context from the whole study: Peripheral blood was sampled at the time of initial diagnosis, prior to any treatment. After blood sampling, hyperthyroidism patients were treated with methimazole at a starting dose of 30 mg daily, and ophthalmopathy patients were treated with high-dose intravenous methylprednisolone. A discovery cohort of 95 to 100 patients, approximately 44 with Graves' ophthalmopathy and 57 with stable Graves' hyperthyroidism, was used to find distinguishing TCR V-J signatures. The study also compared thyroid tissue and blood T-cell repertoires from more than 5 Graves' hyperthyroidism patients. For training and testing, the roughly 97 patients in the discovery cohort were randomly divided in a 7:3 ratio. An independent validation cohort of fewer than 20 hyperthyroidism patients and 15 or so patients who later progressed to ophthalmopathy tested prospective prediction of ophthalmopathy. TCR Vbeta CDR3 sequencing of some 140 peripheral blood samples (more than 40 ophthalmopathy, 70 to 85 hyperthyroidism and some 17 progressor patients) is reported in the paper.

General conclusions and limits of the study: A model built on a 13 V-J signature distinguished ophthalmopathy from stable hyperthyroidism, reaching around 87% sensitivity and 81.08% specificity in cross-validation and 80%/75% in testing. In validation, the model predicted progression to ophthalmopathy with around 71% sensitivity and less than 80% specificity, a median of approximately 6.5 months before onset. No statistical method was used to set the sample size in advance, and investigators knew the group allocation. Most expanded thyroid clonotypes (frequency above 0.001) were also detected in blood, suggesting blood repertoires may reflect thyroid immune responses.

Sequenced sample: blood. This clonotype was sampled from a woman between 18 and 29 years old with Graves' hyperthyroidism.

The CDR3 has the sequence CASSGFGGATDTQYF. The DNA sequence is as follows: TGTGCCAGCAGCGGCTTCGGGGGGGCCACAGATACGCAGTATTTT. The chain is encoded by TRBV9 joined to TRBJ2-3, and TRBD2 aligns with 8 junction nucleotides. CDR1 SGDLS and CDR2 YYNGEE are derived from the germline V gene. V and J are trimmed by 3 bases and 2 bases, and the gene matches miss 5 bases of the junction. The CDR3 runs 15 amino acids, cysteine and phenylalanine included. The read is trimmed to its CDR3 DNA, 45 bases read in frame from base 1.